Listed below are T cell receptor beta chains from one sample, sequenced in a study of CD8+CD57+ T cells in acquired aplastic anemia. MiXCR, run by TCRdb on the reads, gives a single entry per CDR3 protein. The table has 260,000 or so distinct CDR3 sequences, around 45% seen once. The sample comprised sorted CD4+, CD8+, or CD8+CD57+ T cells (not recorded which) from PBMCs. These receptors originate from a human donor with aplastic anemia. Each CDR3 is given with its conserved first and last residue. The D gene is left open where the match is weak. A clone size is listed for some rows: how often the clone was seen (once, few, many), or a class if it is expanded.

j_gene	d_gene	v_gene	abundance	CDR3nt	CDR3aa
TRBJ2-3	-	TRBV28	-	TGTGCCAGCAGTTTGGGGAATACGCAGTATTTT	CASSLGNTQYF
TRBJ1-6	TRBD1	TRBV7-9	few	TGCGCCAGTAGTTCAGACAGGGGGCAATCCCCATCCCTCCACTTT	CASSSDRGQSPSLHF
TRBJ2-1	TRBD2	TRBV20-1	many	TGCAGTGCTAGAGATTACGGGTTGGCGGGGGGAGGGAATGAGCAGTTCTTC	CSARDYGLAGGGNEQFF
TRBJ2-1	TRBD1	TRBV27	-	TGTGCCAGCAGTAGCGACAGGGTAGGGGTCAATGAGCAGTTCTTC	CASSSDRVGVNEQFF
TRBJ2-3	TRBD2	TRBV7-7	-	TGTGCCAGCAGCCCCGGTTTGGCGGGAGGAGGAGATACGCAGTATTTT	CASSPGLAGGGDTQYF
TRBJ2-3	-	TRBV20-1	-	TGCAGTGCTAGATGGACTTCTAGCACAGATACGCAGTATTTT	CSARWTSSTDTQYF
TRBJ2-5	TRBD1	TRBV2	-	TGTGCCACCGGGACAGACCAAGAGACCCAGTACTTC	CATGTDQETQYF
TRBJ1-6	TRBD1	TRBV28	-	TGTGCCAGCAGTCGGGACAGAATATTAGTCTCCTATAATTCACCCCTCCACTTT	CASSRDRILVSYNSPLHF
TRBJ2-1	TRBD2	TRBV6-5	-	TGTGCCAGCAGCCTGACTAGCGGGGTCAATGAGCAGTTCTTC	CASSLTSGVNEQFF
TRBJ2-7	-	TRBV9	-	TGTGCCAGCAGCCCCTCCGGGGACCAAATACACTACGAGCAGTACTTC	CASSPSGDQIHYEQYF
TRBJ1-5	-	TRBV7-6	-	TGTGCGAGGACAGACAATAGCAATCAGCCCCAGCATTTT	CARTDNSNQPQHF
TRBJ1-1	-	TRBV19	-	TGTGCCAGTTCGCGATCCATGAACACTGAAGCTTTCTTT	CASSRSMNTEAFF
TRBJ1-1	-	TRBV15	-	TGTGCCACCAGCCACCGACAGAGGAACACTGAAGCTTTCTTT	CATSHRQRNTEAFF
TRBJ2-2	TRBD1	TRBV2	once	TGTGCCAGCAGACTTACGGACAGGGCGGACGGGGAGCTGTTTTTT	CASRLTDRADGELFF
TRBJ2-3	-	TRBV10-3	many	TGTGCCATCAGTGAGTCTAGTCAATTCACAGATACGCAGTATTTT	CAISESSQFTDTQYF
TRBJ1-4	TRBD1	TRBV7-2	-	TGTGCCAGCAGCCGCGGGACAGTCTTTCTAAGGGAAAAACTGTTTTTT	CASSRGTVFLREKLFF
TRBJ2-7	TRBD1	TRBV27	-	TGTGCCAGTGGACAGGGATACGAGCAGTACTTC	CASGQGYEQYF
TRBJ2-7	-	TRBV3-1	many	TGTGCCAGCAGCCACGGTCGGGGTACCTACGAGCAGTACTTC	CASSHGRGTYEQYF
TRBJ2-7	-	TRBV12-3/TRBV12-4	-	TGTGCCAGCAGTTTAGGGACAGAAGGGAATTATATTGGGGACTACGAGCAGTACTTC	CASSLGTEGNYIGDYEQYF
TRBJ1-2	-	TRBV12-3/TRBV12-4	many	TGTGCCAGCACCAGGGGAACTATCTATGGCTACACCTTC	CASTRGTIYGYTF
TRBJ1-1	-	TRBV7-2	-	TGTGCCAGCAGCTTAGCCGGGGAGGGTCAAGCTTTCTTT	CASSLAGEGQAFF
TRBJ1-3	-	TRBV29-1	-	TGCAGCGTCGGACCGGACACTGGAAACACCATATATTTT	CSVGPDTGNTIYF
TRBJ1-4	-	TRBV11-2	many	TGTGCCAGCAGCAAAACCACAGCCTCTAATGAAAAACTGTTTTTT	CASSKTTASNEKLFF
TRBJ2-5	TRBD1	TRBV2	-	TGTGCCAGCGGGACGAGACAGGGGGAGACCCAGTACTTC	CASGTRQGETQYF
TRBJ1-4	-	TRBV28	-	TGTGCCAGCAGTTCCCCTTTAGGACAGTCTAATGAAAAACTGTTTTTT	CASSSPLGQSNEKLFF
TRBJ1-2	-	TRBV29-1	-	TGCAGCGTCCTAACGCAGGGGACCTATGGCTACACCTTC	CSVLTQGTYGYTF
TRBJ2-3	-	TRBV9	-	TGTGCCAGCAGCGTAACAGGAGCTATCACAGATACGCAGTATTTT	CASSVTGAITDTQYF
TRBJ2-5	TRBD2	TRBV3-1	many	TGTGCCAGCCTCCAGTCGGGGGAGGGAGAGACCCAGTACTTC	CASLQSGEGETQYF
TRBJ1-2	-	TRBV10-3	-	TGTGCCATCAGTGAGCGACAGGACTTCTATGGCTACACCTTC	CAISERQDFYGYTF